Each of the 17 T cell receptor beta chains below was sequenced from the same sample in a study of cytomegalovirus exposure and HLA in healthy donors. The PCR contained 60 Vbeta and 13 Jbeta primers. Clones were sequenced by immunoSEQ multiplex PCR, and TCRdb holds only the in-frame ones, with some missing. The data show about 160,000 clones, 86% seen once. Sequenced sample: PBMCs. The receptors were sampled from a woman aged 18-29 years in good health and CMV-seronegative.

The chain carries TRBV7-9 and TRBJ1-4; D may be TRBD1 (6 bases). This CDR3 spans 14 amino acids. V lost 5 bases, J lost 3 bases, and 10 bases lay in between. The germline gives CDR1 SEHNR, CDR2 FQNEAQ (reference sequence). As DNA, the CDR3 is TGTGCCAGCAGCCGGGGACAACCTAATGAAAAACTGTTTTTT. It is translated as CASSRGQPNEKLFF.

The DNA for the CDR3 is TGTGCCATCAGCGCCGGGACAAACCCGAGCATTCAGTACTTC. This sequence encodes CAISAGTNPSIQYF. J is TRBJ2-4 and V is TRBV10-3; a weak D match, TRBD1 (6 bases). Looked up from germline, CDR1 is ENHRY and CDR2 is SYGVKD. CDR3 size: 14 residues. With 6 bases removed from V and 9 bases from J, the gap between germline ends came to 18 bases.

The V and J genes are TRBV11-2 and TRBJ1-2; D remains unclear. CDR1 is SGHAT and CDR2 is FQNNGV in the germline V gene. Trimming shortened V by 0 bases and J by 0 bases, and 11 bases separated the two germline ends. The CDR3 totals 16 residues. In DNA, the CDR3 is TGTGCCAGCAGCTTAGATGGGCGGGGAGCTAACTATGGCTACACCTTC. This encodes CASSLDGRGANYGYTF.

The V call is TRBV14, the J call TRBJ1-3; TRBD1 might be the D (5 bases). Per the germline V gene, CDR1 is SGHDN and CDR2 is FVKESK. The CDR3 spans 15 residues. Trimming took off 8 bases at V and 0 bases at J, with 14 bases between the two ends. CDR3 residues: CASHGTGLSGNTIYF. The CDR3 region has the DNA TGTGCCAGCCACGGGACGGGACTCTCTGGAAACACCATATATTTT.

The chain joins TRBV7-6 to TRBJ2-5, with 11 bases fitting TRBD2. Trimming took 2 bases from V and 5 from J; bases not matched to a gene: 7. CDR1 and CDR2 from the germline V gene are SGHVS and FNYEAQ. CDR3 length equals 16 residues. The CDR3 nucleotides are TGTGCCAGCAGCTTACGATTACTAGCGGGGGACGAGACCCAGTACTTC. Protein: CASSLRLLAGDETQYF.

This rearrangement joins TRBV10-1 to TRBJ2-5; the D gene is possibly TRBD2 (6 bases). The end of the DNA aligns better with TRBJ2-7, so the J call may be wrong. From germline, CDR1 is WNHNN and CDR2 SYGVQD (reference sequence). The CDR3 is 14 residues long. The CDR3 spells CASAAGSLLGEQYF. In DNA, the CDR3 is TGCGCCTCTGCCGCGGGGTCCCTCCTAGGCGAGCAGTACTTC.

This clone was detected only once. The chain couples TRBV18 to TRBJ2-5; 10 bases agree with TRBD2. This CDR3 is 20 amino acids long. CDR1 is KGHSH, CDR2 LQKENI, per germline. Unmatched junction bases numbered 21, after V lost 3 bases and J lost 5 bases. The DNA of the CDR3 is TGTGCCAGCTCACCGTTCCACGGGGGGATAGCGGGAGGAACCGGCGAGACCCAGTACTTC. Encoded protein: CASSPFHGGIAGGTGETQYF.

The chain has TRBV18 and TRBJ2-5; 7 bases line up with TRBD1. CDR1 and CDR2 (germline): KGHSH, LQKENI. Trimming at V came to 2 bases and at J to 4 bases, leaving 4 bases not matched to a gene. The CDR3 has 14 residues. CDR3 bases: TGTGCCAGCTCACCAAACAGGGGACCAGAGACCCAGTACTTC. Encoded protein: CASSPNRGPETQYF.

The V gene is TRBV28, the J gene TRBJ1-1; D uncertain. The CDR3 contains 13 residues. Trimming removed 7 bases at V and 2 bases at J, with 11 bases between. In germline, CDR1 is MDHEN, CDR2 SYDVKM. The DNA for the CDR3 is TGTGCCAGCATCCAGGCAGGCAACACTGAAGCTTTCTTT. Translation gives CASIQAGNTEAFF.

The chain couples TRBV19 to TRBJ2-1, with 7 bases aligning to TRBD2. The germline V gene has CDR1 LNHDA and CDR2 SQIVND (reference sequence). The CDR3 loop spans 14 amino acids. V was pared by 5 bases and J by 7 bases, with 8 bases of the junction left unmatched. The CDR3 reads CASSLPGLQNEQFF. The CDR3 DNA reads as TGTGCCAGTAGTTTACCGGGACTACAGAATGAGCAGTTCTTC.

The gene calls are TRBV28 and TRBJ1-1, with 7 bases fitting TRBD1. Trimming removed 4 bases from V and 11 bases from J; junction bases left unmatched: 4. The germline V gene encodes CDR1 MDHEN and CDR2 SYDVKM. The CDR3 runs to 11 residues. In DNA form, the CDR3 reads TGTGCCAGCAGTTCTACAGGGGTGGCTTTCTTT. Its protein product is CASSSTGVAFF. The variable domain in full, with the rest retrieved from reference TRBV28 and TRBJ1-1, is DVKVTQSSRYLVKRTGEKVFLECVQDMDHENMFWYRQDPGLGLRLIYFSYDVKMKEKGDIPEGYSVSREKKERFSLILESASTNQTSMYLCASSSTGVAFFGQGTRLTVV.

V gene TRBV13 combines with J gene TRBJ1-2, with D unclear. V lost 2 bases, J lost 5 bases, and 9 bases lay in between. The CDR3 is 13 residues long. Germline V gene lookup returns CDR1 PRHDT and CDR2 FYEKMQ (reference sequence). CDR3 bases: TGTGCCAGCAGCTTAATCCCCAGTTATGGCTACACCTTC. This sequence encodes CASSLIPSYGYTF.

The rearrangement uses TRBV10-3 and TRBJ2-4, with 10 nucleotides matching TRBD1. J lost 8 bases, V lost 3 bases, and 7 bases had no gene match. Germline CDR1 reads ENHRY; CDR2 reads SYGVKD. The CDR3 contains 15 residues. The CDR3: CAISERGTGEDIQYF. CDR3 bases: TGTGCCATCAGTGAAAGGGGGACAGGGGAGGACATTCAGTACTTC.

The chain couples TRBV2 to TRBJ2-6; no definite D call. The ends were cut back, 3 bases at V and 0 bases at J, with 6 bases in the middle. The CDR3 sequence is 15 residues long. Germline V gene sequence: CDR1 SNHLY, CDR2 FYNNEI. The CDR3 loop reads CASSDRISGANVLTF. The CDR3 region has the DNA TGTGCCAGCAGTGACAGGATCTCTGGGGCCAACGTCCTGACTTTC.

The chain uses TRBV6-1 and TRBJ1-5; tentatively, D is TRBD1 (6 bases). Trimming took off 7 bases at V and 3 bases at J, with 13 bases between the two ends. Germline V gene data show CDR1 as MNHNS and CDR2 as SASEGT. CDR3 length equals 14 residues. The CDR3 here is CASTRQGLNQPQHF. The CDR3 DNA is TGTGCCAGCACGCGGCAGGGGCTCAATCAGCCCCAGCATTTT.

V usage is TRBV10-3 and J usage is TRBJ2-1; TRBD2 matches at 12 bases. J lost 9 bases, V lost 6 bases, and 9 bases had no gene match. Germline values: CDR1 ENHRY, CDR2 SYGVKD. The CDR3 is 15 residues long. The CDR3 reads CAISGTTSGSVEQFF. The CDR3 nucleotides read TGTGCCATCAGCGGAACGACTAGCGGGAGTGTTGAGCAGTTCTTC.

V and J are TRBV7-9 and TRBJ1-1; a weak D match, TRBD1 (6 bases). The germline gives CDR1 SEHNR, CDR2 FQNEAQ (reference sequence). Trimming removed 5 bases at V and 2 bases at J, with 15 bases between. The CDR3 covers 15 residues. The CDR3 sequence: CASSPKTGDNTEAFF. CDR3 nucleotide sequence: TGTGCCAGCAGCCCGAAGACAGGCGATAACACTGAAGCTTTCTTT. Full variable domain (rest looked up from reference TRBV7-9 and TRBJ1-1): DTGVSQNPRHKITKRGQNVTFRCDPISEHNRLYWYRQTLGQGPEFLTYFQNEAQLEKSRLLSDRFSAERPKGSFSTLEIQRTEQGDSAMYLCASSPKTGDNTEAFFGQGTRLTVV.